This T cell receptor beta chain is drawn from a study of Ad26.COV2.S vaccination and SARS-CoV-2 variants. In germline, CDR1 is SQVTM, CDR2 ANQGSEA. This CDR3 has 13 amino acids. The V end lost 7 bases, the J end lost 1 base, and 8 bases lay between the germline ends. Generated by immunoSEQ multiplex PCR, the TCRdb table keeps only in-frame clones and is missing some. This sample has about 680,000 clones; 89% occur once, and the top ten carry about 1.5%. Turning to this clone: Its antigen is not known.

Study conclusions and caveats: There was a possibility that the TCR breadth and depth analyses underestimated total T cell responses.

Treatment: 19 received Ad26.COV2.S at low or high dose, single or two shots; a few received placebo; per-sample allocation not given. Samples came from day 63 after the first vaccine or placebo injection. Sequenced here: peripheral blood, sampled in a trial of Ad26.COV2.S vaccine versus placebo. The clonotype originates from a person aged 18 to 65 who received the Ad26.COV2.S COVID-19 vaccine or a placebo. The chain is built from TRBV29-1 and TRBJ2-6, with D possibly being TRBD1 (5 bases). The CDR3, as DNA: TGCAGCGCCCGACAGTCTGGGGCCAACGTCCTGACTTTC. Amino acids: CSARQSGANVLTF. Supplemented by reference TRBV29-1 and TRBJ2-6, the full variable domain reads SAVISQKPSRDICQRGTSLTIQCQVDSQVTMMFWYRQQPGQSLTLIATANQGSEATYESGFVIDKFPISRPNLTFSTLTVSNMSPEDSSIYLCSARQSGANVLTFGAGSRLTVL.